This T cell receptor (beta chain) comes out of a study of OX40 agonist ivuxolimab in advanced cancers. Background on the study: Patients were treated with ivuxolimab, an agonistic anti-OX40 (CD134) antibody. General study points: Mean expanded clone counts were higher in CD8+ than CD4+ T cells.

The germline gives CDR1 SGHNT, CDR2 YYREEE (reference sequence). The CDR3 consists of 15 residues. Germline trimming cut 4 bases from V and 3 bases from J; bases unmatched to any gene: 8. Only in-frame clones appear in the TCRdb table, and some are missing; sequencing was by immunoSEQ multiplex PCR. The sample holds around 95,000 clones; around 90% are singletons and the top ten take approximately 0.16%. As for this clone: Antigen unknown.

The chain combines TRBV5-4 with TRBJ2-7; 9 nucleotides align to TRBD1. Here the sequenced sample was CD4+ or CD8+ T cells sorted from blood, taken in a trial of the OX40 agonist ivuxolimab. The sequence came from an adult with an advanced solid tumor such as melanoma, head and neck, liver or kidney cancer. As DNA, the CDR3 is TGTGCCAGCAGCCCGGGGACAGGGAATTTCTACGAGCAGTACTTC. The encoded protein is CASSPGTGNFYEQYF.